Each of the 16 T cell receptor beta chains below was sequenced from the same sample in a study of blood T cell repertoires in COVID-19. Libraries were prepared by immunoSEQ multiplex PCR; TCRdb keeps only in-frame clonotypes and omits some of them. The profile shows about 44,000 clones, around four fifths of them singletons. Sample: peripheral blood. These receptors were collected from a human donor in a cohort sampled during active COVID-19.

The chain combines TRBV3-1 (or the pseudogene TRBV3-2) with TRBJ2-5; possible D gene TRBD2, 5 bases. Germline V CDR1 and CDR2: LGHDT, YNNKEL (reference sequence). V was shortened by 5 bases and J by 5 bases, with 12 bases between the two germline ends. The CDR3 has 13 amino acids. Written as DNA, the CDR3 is TGTGCCAGCAGCGATCCACTAGAGGAGACCCAGTACTTC. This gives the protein CASSDPLEETQYF.

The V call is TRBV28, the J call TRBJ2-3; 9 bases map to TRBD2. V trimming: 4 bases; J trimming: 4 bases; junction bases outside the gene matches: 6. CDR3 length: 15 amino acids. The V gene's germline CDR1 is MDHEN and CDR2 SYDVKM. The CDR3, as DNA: TGTGCCAGCAGTTCCCGGACTAGCGCCGCAGATACGCAGTATTTT. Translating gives CASSSRTSAADTQYF.

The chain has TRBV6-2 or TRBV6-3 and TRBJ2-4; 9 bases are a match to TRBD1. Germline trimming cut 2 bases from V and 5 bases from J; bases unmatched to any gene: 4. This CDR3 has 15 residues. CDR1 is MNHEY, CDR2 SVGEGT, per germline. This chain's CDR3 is CASSYLRQGENIQYF. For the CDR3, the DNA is TGTGCCAGCAGTTACCTACGACAGGGGGAAAACATTCAGTACTTC.

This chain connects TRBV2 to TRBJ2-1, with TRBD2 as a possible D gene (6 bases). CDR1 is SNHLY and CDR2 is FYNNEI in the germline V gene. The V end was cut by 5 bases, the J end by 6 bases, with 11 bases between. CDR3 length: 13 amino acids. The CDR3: CASSRSGGNEQFF. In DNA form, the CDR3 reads TGTGCCAGCAGTCGATCCGGGGGCAATGAGCAGTTCTTC.

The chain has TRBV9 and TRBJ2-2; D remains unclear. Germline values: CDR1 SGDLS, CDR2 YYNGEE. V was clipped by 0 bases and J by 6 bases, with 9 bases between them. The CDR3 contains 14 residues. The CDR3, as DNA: TGTGCCAGCAGCGTAGTTTCCCAGGCCGGGGAGCTGTTTTTT. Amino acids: CASSVVSQAGELFF.

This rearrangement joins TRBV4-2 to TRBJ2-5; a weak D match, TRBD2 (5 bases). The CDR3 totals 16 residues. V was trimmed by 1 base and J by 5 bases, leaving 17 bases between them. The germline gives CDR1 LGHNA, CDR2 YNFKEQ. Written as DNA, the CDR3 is TGTGCCAGCAGCCAAGTAGTAAGGTCCGGCGGGGAGACCCAGTACTTC. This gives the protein CASSQVVRSGGETQYF.

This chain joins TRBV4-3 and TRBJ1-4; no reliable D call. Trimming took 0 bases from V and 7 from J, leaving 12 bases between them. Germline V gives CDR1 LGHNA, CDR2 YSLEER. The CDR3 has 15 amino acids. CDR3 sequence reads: CASSQDTGLGEKLFF. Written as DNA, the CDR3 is TGCGCCAGCAGCCAAGATACGGGATTAGGTGAAAAACTGTTTTTT.

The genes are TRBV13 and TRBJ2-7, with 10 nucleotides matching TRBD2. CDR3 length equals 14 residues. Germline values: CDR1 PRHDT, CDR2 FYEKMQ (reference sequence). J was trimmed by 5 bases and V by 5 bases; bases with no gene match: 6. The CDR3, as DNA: TGTGCCAGCAGCGCAAGCGGGGGGGGGAACGAGCAGTACTTC. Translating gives CASSASGGGNEQYF.

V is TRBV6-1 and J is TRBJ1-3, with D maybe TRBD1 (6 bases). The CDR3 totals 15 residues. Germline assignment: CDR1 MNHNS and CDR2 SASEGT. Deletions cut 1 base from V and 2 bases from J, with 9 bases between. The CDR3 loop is CASSEGQGTGNTIYF. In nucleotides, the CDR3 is TGTGCCAGCAGTGAAGGCCAGGGGACTGGAAACACCATATATTTT.

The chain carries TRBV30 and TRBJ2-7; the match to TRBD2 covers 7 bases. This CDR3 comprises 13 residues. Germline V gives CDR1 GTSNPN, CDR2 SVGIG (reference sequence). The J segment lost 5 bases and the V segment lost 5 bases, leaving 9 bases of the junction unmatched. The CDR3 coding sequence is TGTGCCTGGGGGAGGGGAGGGGAGCACGAGCAGTACTTC. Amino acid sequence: CAWGRGGEHEQYF. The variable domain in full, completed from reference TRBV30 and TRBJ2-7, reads SQTIHQWPATLVQPVGSPLSLECTVEGTSNPNLYWYRQAAGRGLQLLFYSVGIGQISSEVPQNLSASRPQDRQFILSSKKLLLSDSGFYLCAWGRGGEHEQYFGPGTRLTVT.

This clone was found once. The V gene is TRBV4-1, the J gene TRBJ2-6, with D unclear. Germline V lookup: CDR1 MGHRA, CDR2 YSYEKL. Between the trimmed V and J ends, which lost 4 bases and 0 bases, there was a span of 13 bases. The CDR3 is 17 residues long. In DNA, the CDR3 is TGCGCCAGCAGCCGCGGAAGGATTTACTCTGGGGCCAACGTCCTGACTTTC. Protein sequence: CASSRGRIYSGANVLTF.

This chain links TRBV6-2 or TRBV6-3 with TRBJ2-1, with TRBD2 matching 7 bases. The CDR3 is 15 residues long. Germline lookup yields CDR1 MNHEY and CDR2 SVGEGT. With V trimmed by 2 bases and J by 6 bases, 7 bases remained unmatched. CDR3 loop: CASSYLDGGGNEQFF. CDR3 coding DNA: TGTGCCAGCAGTTACCTCGATGGGGGGGGCAATGAGCAGTTCTTC.

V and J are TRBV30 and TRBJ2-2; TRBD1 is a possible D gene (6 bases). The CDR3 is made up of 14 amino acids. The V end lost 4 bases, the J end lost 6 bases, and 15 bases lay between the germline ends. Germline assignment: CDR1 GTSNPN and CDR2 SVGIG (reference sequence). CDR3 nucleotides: TGTGCCTGGACTTGGACAGCGACCCCCGGGGAGCTGTTTTTT. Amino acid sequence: CAWTWTATPGELFF. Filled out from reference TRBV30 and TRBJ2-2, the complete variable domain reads SQTIHQWPATLVQPVGSPLSLECTVEGTSNPNLYWYRQAAGRGLQLLFYSVGIGQISSEVPQNLSASRPQDRQFILSSKKLLLSDSGFYLCAWTWTATPGELFFGEGSRLTVL.

The CDR3: CTSSPQTLRRLAGINEQFF. The DNA of the CDR3 is TGCACCAGCAGCCCCCAGACGCTCAGGAGACTAGCGGGGATTAATGAGCAGTTCTTC. The chain recombines TRBV1 with TRBJ2-1; the D segment call TRBD2 is taken from the table without a DNA check. TRBV1 is listed as a pseudogene. This CDR3 comprises 19 residues.

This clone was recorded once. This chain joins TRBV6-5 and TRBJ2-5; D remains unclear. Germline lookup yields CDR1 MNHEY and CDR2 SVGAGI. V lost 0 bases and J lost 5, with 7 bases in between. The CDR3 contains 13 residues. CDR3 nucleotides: TGTGCCAGCAGTTACTCATCCATGGAGACCCAGTACTTC. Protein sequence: CASSYSSMETQYF.

The CDR3 loop reads CASRQPSGWGGELFF. The CDR3 region has the DNA TGTGCCAGCAGACAACCTAGCGGGTGGGGCGGGGAGCTGTTTTTT. This chain uses TRBV6-5 with TRBJ2-2; 8 bases fit TRBD2. The CDR3 extends over 15 amino acids. CDR1 and CDR2 (germline): MNHEY, SVGAGI. V was clipped by 6 bases and J by 7 bases; unmatched bases: 10.